This is a list of T cell receptor beta chains from one sample in a study of PD-1 blockade in classical Hodgkin lymphoma. Only in-frame clones appear in the TCRdb table, and some are missing; sequencing was by immunoSEQ multiplex PCR. The profile shows 37,000 or so clones, 70% to 90% of them singletons. The sample in question was peripheral blood mononuclear cells (PBMCs), obtained before the second cycle of nivolumab. All receptors derive from a human donor with classical Hodgkin lymphoma. The CDR3 runs from the conserved cysteine through the conserved F or W. The D gene is left open where the match is weak. The size of a clone is reported for some rows only, either as once, few or many, or as a class for expanded clones.

d_gene: .; abundance: .; v_gene: TRBV28; j_gene: TRBJ1-5; CDR3nt: TGTGCCAGCACGAACAGGAACAATCAGCCCCAGCATTTT; CDR3aa: CASTNRNNQPQHF
d_gene: .; abundance: .; v_gene: TRBV6-1; j_gene: TRBJ1-1; CDR3nt: TGTGCCAGCAGTGACCGGGGTAACACTGAAGCTTTCTTT; CDR3aa: CASSDRGNTEAFF
d_gene: TRBD2; abundance: .; v_gene: TRBV18; j_gene: TRBJ2-5; CDR3nt: TGTGCCAGCTCACCCCTGGGACTAGACCAAGAGACCCAGTACTTC; CDR3aa: CASSPLGLDQETQYF
d_gene: .; abundance: .; v_gene: TRBV7-6; j_gene: TRBJ2-5; CDR3nt: TGTGCCAGCAGCTTAGAGGAGTGGGGACGTACGAACCAAGAGACCCAGTACTTC; CDR3aa: CASSLEEWGRTNQETQYF
d_gene: .; abundance: .; v_gene: TRBV10-3; j_gene: TRBJ2-7; CDR3nt: TGTGCCATCAAAAACCGGGACTCGCATGACTACGAGCAGTACTTC; CDR3aa: CAIKNRDSHDYEQYF
d_gene: TRBD2; abundance: once; v_gene: TRBV9; j_gene: TRBJ2-7; CDR3nt: TGTGCCAGCAGCGTGGAGGGAGGGCCCTACGAGCAGTACTTC; CDR3aa: CASSVEGGPYEQYF
d_gene: .; abundance: .; v_gene: TRBV7-9; j_gene: TRBJ2-1; CDR3nt: TGTGCCAGCAGGGTTACTAGCTCCTACAATGAGCAGTTCTTC; CDR3aa: CASRVTSSYNEQFF
d_gene: .; abundance: .; v_gene: TRBV11-3; j_gene: TRBJ1-4; CDR3nt: TGTGCCAGCAGCCCCGGACTGCATGAAAAACTGTTTTTT; CDR3aa: CASSPGLHEKLFF
d_gene: TRBD1; abundance: .; v_gene: TRBV5-1; j_gene: TRBJ1-5; CDR3nt: TGCGCCAGCAGCTTGGGACAGGGGAAAAGCAATCAGCCCCAGCATTTT; CDR3aa: CASSLGQGKSNQPQHF
d_gene: .; abundance: .; v_gene: TRBV6-4; j_gene: TRBJ2-3; CDR3nt: TGTGCCAGCAGTGTCGACAGCACAGATACGCAGTATTTT; CDR3aa: CASSVDSTDTQYF
d_gene: TRBD2; abundance: .; v_gene: TRBV5-6; j_gene: TRBJ2-3; CDR3nt: TGTGCCAGCAGCGTACTAGCGGGATTTTACGCAGATACGCAGTATTTT; CDR3aa: CASSVLAGFYADTQYF
d_gene: .; abundance: .; v_gene: TRBV25-1; j_gene: TRBJ1-1; CDR3nt: TGTGCCAGCAGTCCTCTCCCCGGGACTGCGAACACTGAAGCTTTCTTT; CDR3aa: CASSPLPGTANTEAFF
d_gene: .; abundance: .; v_gene: TRBV27; j_gene: TRBJ1-3; CDR3nt: TGTGCCAGCATGAATCGGAACGGCCCCTCTGGAAACACCATATATTTT; CDR3aa: CASMNRNGPSGNTIYF
d_gene: .; abundance: .; v_gene: TRBV7-9; j_gene: TRBJ2-5; CDR3nt: TGTGCCAGCAGCGCCCGACTAGTCGTGACCCAGTACTTC; CDR3aa: CASSARLVVTQYF
d_gene: TRBD2; abundance: .; v_gene: TRBV4-1; j_gene: TRBJ2-1; CDR3nt: TGCGCCAGCAGCCAGAATTCCGGGACTAGCGGGAGTTATGGCTCCTACAATGAGCAGTTCTTC; CDR3aa: CASSQNSGTSGSYGSYNEQFF
d_gene: .; abundance: .; v_gene: TRBV19; j_gene: TRBJ2-1; CDR3nt: TGTGCCAGTAGTGCTCGGACGGTCGACAATGAGCAGTTCTTC; CDR3aa: CASSARTVDNEQFF
d_gene: .; abundance: few; v_gene: TRBV7-2; j_gene: TRBJ1-2; CDR3nt: TGTGCCAGCAGCTTAGAAACATTAAACTATGGCTACACCTTC; CDR3aa: CASSLETLNYGYTF
d_gene: TRBD1; abundance: .; v_gene: TRBV28; j_gene: TRBJ2-7; CDR3nt: TGTGCCAGCAGTTTATCCCAGACAGGGATTTACTTC; CDR3aa: CASSLSQTGIYF
d_gene: .; abundance: .; v_gene: TRBV11-2; j_gene: TRBJ1-3; CDR3nt: TGTGCCAGCAGCTTAAAGAGCTCTGGAAACACCATATATTTT; CDR3aa: CASSLKSSGNTIYF
d_gene: .; abundance: .; v_gene: TRBV11-2; j_gene: TRBJ1-2; CDR3nt: TGTGCCAGCAGCTTAGATCCAAGAGACGGCTACACCTTC; CDR3aa: CASSLDPRDGYTF
d_gene: .; abundance: .; v_gene: TRBV9; j_gene: TRBJ2-2; CDR3nt: TGTGCCAGCAGCCCGAGGGCCGGGGACCCCTTATTGATCGGGGAGCTGTTTTTT; CDR3aa: CASSPRAGDPLLIGELFF
d_gene: TRBD2; abundance: .; v_gene: TRBV11-2; j_gene: TRBJ2-2; CDR3nt: TGTGCCAGCAGCTTCCCTATACTAGCGGAATACACCGGGGAGCTGTTTTTT; CDR3aa: CASSFPILAEYTGELFF
d_gene: TRBD1; abundance: .; v_gene: TRBV5-1; j_gene: TRBJ2-2; CDR3nt: TGCGCCAGCAGCTTGTCCGGGACAGCGAACACCGGGGAGCTGTTTTTT; CDR3aa: CASSLSGTANTGELFF
d_gene: TRBD2; abundance: .; v_gene: TRBV5-1; j_gene: TRBJ2-2; CDR3nt: TGCGCCAGCAGCTCCTTACTAGCGGGAGGATTCACCGGGGAGCTGTTTTTT; CDR3aa: CASSSLLAGGFTGELFF
d_gene: .; abundance: .; v_gene: TRBV11-2; j_gene: TRBJ2-1; CDR3nt: TGTGCCGGAGGGGCCCCAGAACATTACAATGAGCAGTTCTTC; CDR3aa: CAGGAPEHYNEQFF
d_gene: .; abundance: .; v_gene: TRBV10-3; j_gene: TRBJ1-4; CDR3nt: TGTGCCACAGGGGAGGATGAGGGACTGTTTTTT; CDR3aa: CATGEDEGLFF
d_gene: .; abundance: .; v_gene: TRBV7-6; j_gene: TRBJ2-3; CDR3nt: TGTGCCAGCAGCTTATGGGCAGATACGCAGTATTTT; CDR3aa: CASSLWADTQYF
d_gene: TRBD2; abundance: .; v_gene: TRBV15; j_gene: TRBJ2-1; CDR3nt: TGTGCCACCAGCAGGAGGGCTAGCGGGGACAATGAGCAGTTCTTC; CDR3aa: CATSRRASGDNEQFF
d_gene: .; abundance: .; v_gene: TRBV10-3; j_gene: TRBJ2-3; CDR3nt: TGTGCCATCAGGGGGATAAGCACAGATACGCAGTATTTT; CDR3aa: CAIRGISTDTQYF
d_gene: .; abundance: once; v_gene: TRBV18; j_gene: TRBJ2-7; CDR3nt: TGTGCCAGCTCACCACCACTACCCGACGAGCAGTACTTC; CDR3aa: CASSPPLPDEQYF
d_gene: .; abundance: .; v_gene: TRBV10-3; j_gene: TRBJ1-5; CDR3nt: TGTGCCATCAGTACGACAGGAAATCAGCCCCAGCATTTT; CDR3aa: CAISTTGNQPQHF
d_gene: .; abundance: .; v_gene: TRBV6-4; j_gene: TRBJ1-5; CDR3nt: TGTGCCAGCAGTGAAAAAAGGGCCTATAGCAATCAGCCCCAGCATTTT; CDR3aa: CASSEKRAYSNQPQHF
d_gene: TRBD1; abundance: few; v_gene: TRBV5-1; j_gene: TRBJ2-7; CDR3nt: TGCGCCAGCAGCTCCCGACAGGGAATGGACGAGCAGTACTTC; CDR3aa: CASSSRQGMDEQYF
d_gene: .; abundance: .; v_gene: TRBV6-6; j_gene: TRBJ2-2; CDR3nt: TGTGCCAGCAACCAGGGGAACACCGGGGAGCTGTTTTTT; CDR3aa: CASNQGNTGELFF
d_gene: .; abundance: .; v_gene: TRBV9; j_gene: TRBJ2-7; CDR3nt: TGTGCCAGCAGCGTAGGGGGACTGACAAGCTCCTACGAGCAGTACTTC; CDR3aa: CASSVGGLTSSYEQYF
d_gene: TRBD1; abundance: .; v_gene: TRBV10-3; j_gene: TRBJ2-5; CDR3nt: TGTGCCATCAATGGAGAGACAGGGCCCTTTGTGGGGACCCAGTACTTC; CDR3aa: CAINGETGPFVGTQYF
d_gene: .; abundance: .; v_gene: TRBV6-5; j_gene: TRBJ2-7; CDR3nt: TGTGCCAGCAGCGGACTGAACTCCTACGAGCAGTACTTC; CDR3aa: CASSGLNSYEQYF
d_gene: .; abundance: .; v_gene: TRBV28; j_gene: TRBJ1-2; CDR3nt: TGTGCCAGCAGTTCTCTAGTTTTTAACTATGGCTACACCTTC; CDR3aa: CASSSLVFNYGYTF
d_gene: TRBD1; abundance: .; v_gene: TRBV2; j_gene: TRBJ1-4; CDR3nt: TGTGCCAGCAGCGCGACAGGGGGTGGTGAAAAACTGTTTTTT; CDR3aa: CASSATGGGEKLFF
d_gene: .; abundance: .; v_gene: TRBV7-9; j_gene: TRBJ2-7; CDR3nt: TGTGCCAGCAGCCCTAGGCGGGATCCGAAGTACGAGCAGTACTTC; CDR3aa: CASSPRRDPKYEQYF
d_gene: TRBD2; abundance: .; v_gene: TRBV18; j_gene: TRBJ2-2; CDR3nt: TGTGCCAGCTCACCACCCATAGCGGGCTATACCGGGGAGCTGTTTTTT; CDR3aa: CASSPPIAGYTGELFF
d_gene: TRBD1; abundance: .; v_gene: TRBV5-5; j_gene: TRBJ2-5; CDR3nt: TGTGCCAGCAGCTTTTTTGGGACAGGGGGAGGAGAGACCCAGTACTTC; CDR3aa: CASSFFGTGGGETQYF
d_gene: TRBD2; abundance: .; v_gene: TRBV9; j_gene: TRBJ2-1; CDR3nt: TGTGCCAGCAGCGCGGGACTAGCGGGCAATGAGCAGTTCTTC; CDR3aa: CASSAGLAGNEQFF
d_gene: TRBD1; abundance: .; v_gene: TRBV28; j_gene: TRBJ2-3; CDR3nt: TGTGCCAGCTCAAATCGCGGGACAGGGTATGCAGATACGCAGTATTTT; CDR3aa: CASSNRGTGYADTQYF
d_gene: .; abundance: .; v_gene: TRBV6-5; j_gene: TRBJ2-5; CDR3nt: TGTGCCGGCAGTTACTCCTCAGGGAGAGAGACCCAGTACTTC; CDR3aa: CAGSYSSGRETQYF
d_gene: .; abundance: .; v_gene: TRBV2; j_gene: TRBJ2-7; CDR3nt: TGTGCCAGCAGTTCCGGGGGCAACGACGAGCAGTACTTC; CDR3aa: CASSSGGNDEQYF
d_gene: .; abundance: .; v_gene: TRBV19; j_gene: TRBJ1-1; CDR3nt: TGTGCCAGTAATGGTCCAGGGGACAACACTGAAGCTTTCTTT; CDR3aa: CASNGPGDNTEAFF
d_gene: TRBD2; abundance: .; v_gene: TRBV4-2; j_gene: TRBJ2-3; CDR3nt: TGTGCCAGCAGCCAAGATGGGGCTAGCGGGGGGTTTGATACGCAGTATTTT; CDR3aa: CASSQDGASGGFDTQYF
d_gene: TRBD1; abundance: .; v_gene: TRBV6-6; j_gene: TRBJ2-7; CDR3nt: TGTGCCAGCTACCTGGCCCCGGGACAGGGCTCCTACGAGCAGTACTTC; CDR3aa: CASYLAPGQGSYEQYF
d_gene: TRBD1; abundance: .; v_gene: TRBV2; j_gene: TRBJ1-4; CDR3nt: TGTGCCAGCAGACCCGACAGGGGACGCCTCGAAAAACTGTTTTTT; CDR3aa: CASRPDRGRLEKLFF
d_gene: .; abundance: .; v_gene: TRBV27; j_gene: TRBJ2-7; CDR3nt: TGTGCCAGCAGTGTTAAGGACCCTAGCTACGAGCAGTACTTC; CDR3aa: CASSVKDPSYEQYF
d_gene: TRBD1; abundance: .; v_gene: TRBV6-5; j_gene: TRBJ2-7; CDR3nt: TGTGCCAGCAGTTACACGACAGGGGGGTTCTACGAGCAGTACTTC; CDR3aa: CASSYTTGGFYEQYF